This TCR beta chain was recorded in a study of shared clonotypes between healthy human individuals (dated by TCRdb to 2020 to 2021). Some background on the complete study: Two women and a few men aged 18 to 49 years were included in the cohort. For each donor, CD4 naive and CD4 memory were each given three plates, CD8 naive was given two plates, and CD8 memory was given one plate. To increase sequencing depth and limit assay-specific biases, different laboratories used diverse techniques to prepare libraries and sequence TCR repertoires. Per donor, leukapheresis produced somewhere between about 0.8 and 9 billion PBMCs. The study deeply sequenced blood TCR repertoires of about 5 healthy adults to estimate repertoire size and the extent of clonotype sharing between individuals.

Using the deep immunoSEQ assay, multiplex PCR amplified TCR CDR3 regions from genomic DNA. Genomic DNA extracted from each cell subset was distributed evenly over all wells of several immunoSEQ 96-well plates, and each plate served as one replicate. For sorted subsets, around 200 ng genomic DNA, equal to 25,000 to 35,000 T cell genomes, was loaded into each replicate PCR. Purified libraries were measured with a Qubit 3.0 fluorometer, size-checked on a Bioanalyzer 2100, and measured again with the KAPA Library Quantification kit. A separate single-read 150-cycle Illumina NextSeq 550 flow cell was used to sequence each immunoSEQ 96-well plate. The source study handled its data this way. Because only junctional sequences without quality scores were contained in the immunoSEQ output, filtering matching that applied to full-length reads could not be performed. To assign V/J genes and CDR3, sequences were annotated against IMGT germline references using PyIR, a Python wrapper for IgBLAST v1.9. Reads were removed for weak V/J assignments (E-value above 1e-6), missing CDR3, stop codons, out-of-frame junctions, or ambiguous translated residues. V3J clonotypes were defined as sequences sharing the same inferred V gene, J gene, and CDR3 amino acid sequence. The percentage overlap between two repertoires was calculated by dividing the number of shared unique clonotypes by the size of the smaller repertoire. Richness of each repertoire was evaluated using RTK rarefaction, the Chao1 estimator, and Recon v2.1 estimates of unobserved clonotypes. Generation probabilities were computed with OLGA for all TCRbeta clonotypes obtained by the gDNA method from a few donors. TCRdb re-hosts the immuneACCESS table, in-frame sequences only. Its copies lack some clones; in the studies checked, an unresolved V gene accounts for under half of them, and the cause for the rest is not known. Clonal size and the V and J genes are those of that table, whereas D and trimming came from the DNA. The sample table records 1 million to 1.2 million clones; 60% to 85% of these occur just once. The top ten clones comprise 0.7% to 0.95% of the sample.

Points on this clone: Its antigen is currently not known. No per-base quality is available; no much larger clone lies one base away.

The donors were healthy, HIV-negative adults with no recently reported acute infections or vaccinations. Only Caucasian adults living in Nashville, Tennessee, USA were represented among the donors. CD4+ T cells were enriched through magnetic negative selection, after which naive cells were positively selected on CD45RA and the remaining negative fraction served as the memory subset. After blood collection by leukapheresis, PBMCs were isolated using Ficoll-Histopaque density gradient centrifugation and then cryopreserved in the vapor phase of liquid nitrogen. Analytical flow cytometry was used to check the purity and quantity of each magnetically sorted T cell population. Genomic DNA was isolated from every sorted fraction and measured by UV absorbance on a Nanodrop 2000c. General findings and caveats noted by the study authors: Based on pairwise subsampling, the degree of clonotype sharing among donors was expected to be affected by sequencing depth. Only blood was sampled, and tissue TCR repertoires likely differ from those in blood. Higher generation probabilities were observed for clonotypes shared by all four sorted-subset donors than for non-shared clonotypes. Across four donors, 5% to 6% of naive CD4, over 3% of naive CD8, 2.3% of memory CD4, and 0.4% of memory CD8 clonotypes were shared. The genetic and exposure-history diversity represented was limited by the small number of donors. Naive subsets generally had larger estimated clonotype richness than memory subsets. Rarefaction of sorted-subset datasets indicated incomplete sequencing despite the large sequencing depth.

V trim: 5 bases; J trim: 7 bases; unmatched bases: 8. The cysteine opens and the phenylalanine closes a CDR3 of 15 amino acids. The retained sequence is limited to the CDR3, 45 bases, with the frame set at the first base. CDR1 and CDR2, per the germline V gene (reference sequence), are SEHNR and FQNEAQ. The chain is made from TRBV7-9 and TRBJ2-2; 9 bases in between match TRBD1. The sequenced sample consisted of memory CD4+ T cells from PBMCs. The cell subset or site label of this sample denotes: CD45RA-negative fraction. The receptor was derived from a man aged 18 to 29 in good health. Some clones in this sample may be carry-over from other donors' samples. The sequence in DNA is TGTGCCAGCAGCCCGGGACAGGGCGGTGTCGGGGAGCTGTTTTTT. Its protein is CASSPGQGGVGELFF.